This T cell receptor beta chain was observed in a study of T cell changes during pregnancy in multiple sclerosis. Here immunoSEQ multiplex PCR was the method, and the copy in TCRdb shows in-frame clones only, minus some. The repertoire holds 90,000 to 150,000 clones, with approximately 93% as singletons. The receptor's source is a female donor with multiple sclerosis, enrolled in a pregnancy study. Sample: peripheral blood, taken before pregnancy.

CDR3 sequence reads: CASGTGQSYEQYF. The CDR3 nucleotides read TGTGCCAGCGGGACCGGACAGTCCTACGAGCAGTACTTC. The rearrangement uses TRBV2 and TRBJ2-7, with D possibly matching TRBD1 (6 bases). The V gene lost 8 bases and the J gene lost 1 base, with 12 bases spanning the gap. Germline V gives CDR1 SNHLY, CDR2 FYNNEI. CDR3 length: 13 amino acids. The full variable domain, rest sourced from reference TRBV2 and TRBJ2-7, is EPEVTQTPSHQVTQMGQEVILRCVPISNHLYFYWYRQILGQKVEFLVSFYNNEISEKSEIFDDQFSVERPDGSNFTLKIRSTKLEDSAMYFCASGTGQSYEQYFGPGTRLTVT.